This is a list of T cell receptor beta chains from one sample in a study of OX40 agonist ivuxolimab in advanced cancers. Assay: immunoSEQ multiplex PCR; the TCRdb copy retains only in-frame clones and omits some. This table holds tens of thousands of clones, about nine tenths found once. The material sequenced was CD4+ or CD8+ T cells sorted from blood, taken in a trial of the OX40 agonist ivuxolimab. All receptors come from an adult with an advanced solid tumor such as melanoma, head and neck, liver or kidney cancer. Both conserved end residues are part of each CDR3. D genes are given only for firm matches. A row's size may be missing; if present it is once, few, many or a size class.

J: TRBJ2-3; size: NA; length: 14; V: TRBV7-6; D: TRBD1; CDR3: CASSLRSGGDTQYF; DNA: TGTGCCAGCAGCTTAAGGTCAGGGGGAGATACGCAGTATTTT
J: TRBJ1-4; size: NA; length: 15; V: TRBV7-2; D: NA; CDR3: CASSLDGGPNEKLFF; DNA: TGTGCCAGCAGCTTAGACGGTGGGCCTAATGAAAAACTGTTTTTT
J: TRBJ2-7; size: NA; length: 10; V: TRBV20-1; D: NA; CDR3: CSARRGEQYF; DNA: TGCAGTGCTAGGAGGGGGGAGCAGTACTTC
J: TRBJ1-1; size: NA; length: 14; V: TRBV29-1; D: TRBD1; CDR3: CSAATGGSNTEAFF; DNA: TGCAGCGCAGCGACAGGGGGTTCGAACACTGAAGCTTTCTTT
J: TRBJ1-5; size: once; length: 16; V: TRBV6-1; D: NA; CDR3: CASSEIAGVGGQPQHF; DNA: TGTGCCAGCAGTGAAATCGCAGGGGTTGGGGGTCAGCCCCAGCATTTT
J: TRBJ2-7; size: NA; length: 12; V: TRBV2; D: NA; CDR3: CASRPGRYEQYF; DNA: TGTGCCAGCAGACCGGGGCGCTACGAGCAGTACTTC
J: TRBJ2-3; size: NA; length: 17; V: TRBV29-1; D: TRBD2; CDR3: CRAAAPAGGGFTDTQYF; DNA: TGCCGCGCGGCCGCGCCAGCGGGGGGGGGCTTCACAGATACGCAGTATTTT
J: TRBJ2-7; size: NA; length: 15; V: TRBV7-9; D: NA; CDR3: CASSPLEDSRNEQYF; DNA: TGTGCCAGCAGCCCCCTCGAGGACTCCCGCAACGAGCAGTACTTC
J: TRBJ2-3; size: NA; length: 13; V: TRBV19; D: NA; CDR3: CASSLNGLDTQYF; DNA: TGTGCCAGTAGTCTCAACGGGTTAGATACGCAGTATTTT
J: TRBJ2-7; size: NA; length: 16; V: TRBV6-1; D: TRBD2; CDR3: CASSEALLAGSGEQYF; DNA: TGTGCCAGCAGTGAAGCGCTTCTAGCGGGATCGGGGGAGCAGTACTTC
J: TRBJ2-5; size: NA; length: 14; V: TRBV7-2; D: NA; CDR3: CASSFEGDQETQYF; DNA: TGTGCCAGCAGCTTTGAAGGGGACCAAGAGACCCAGTACTTC
J: TRBJ2-5; size: NA; length: 14; V: TRBV5-6; D: NA; CDR3: CASSWRAVEETQYF; DNA: TGTGCCAGCAGCTGGCGGGCTGTAGAAGAGACCCAGTACTTC
J: TRBJ1-4; size: NA; length: 14; V: TRBV19; D: TRBD1; CDR3: CASSIGTGPEKLFF; DNA: TGTGCCAGTAGTATTGGGACAGGGCCTGAAAAACTGTTTTTT
J: TRBJ2-7; size: once; length: 14; V: TRBV2; D: NA; CDR3: CASSQSGSANEQYF; DNA: TGTGCCAGCAGTCAATCCGGGTCTGCGAACGAGCAGTACTTC
J: TRBJ2-3; size: NA; length: 13; V: TRBV7-3; D: NA; CDR3: CASSIESTDTQYF; DNA: TGTGCCAGCAGCATAGAAAGCACAGATACGCAGTATTTT
J: TRBJ2-7; size: NA; length: 18; V: TRBV5-5; D: TRBD1; CDR3: CASTSRAVTGTGAIEQYF; DNA: TGTGCCAGCACCTCACGAGCGGTCACGGGGACAGGGGCGATAGAGCAGTACTTC
J: TRBJ2-2; size: many; length: 15; V: TRBV6-6; D: TRBD2; CDR3: CASTRERGNTGELFF; DNA: TGTGCCAGCACTCGAGAGCGGGGAAACACCGGGGAGCTGTTTTTT
J: TRBJ1-3; size: NA; length: 16; V: TRBV6-1; D: TRBD1; CDR3: CASSEFGQGTGNTIYF; DNA: TGTGCCAGCAGTGAATTTGGACAGGGGACTGGAAACACCATATATTTT